This T cell receptor (beta chain) derives from a study of T cells in Graves' hyperthyroidism and ophthalmopathy. Per the germline V gene, CDR1 is SGHKS and CDR2 is YYEKEE (reference sequence). The CDR3 is 13 residues long. Trimming took 1 base from V and 3 from J, leaving 5 bases between them. Amplified TCR beta CDR3 regions came from RNA transcripts. First-round RT-PCR with HTBI primers amplified the TCR CDR3 region. TCRdb fed the multiplex PCR reads into MiXCR, producing one record per CDR3 protein. The data contain roughly 570,000 distinct CDR3 sequences, around 42% of them singletons. The table lists this clonotype with many counts.

The chain joins TRBV5-5 to TRBJ1-5; no clear D gene. This sequence originates from an adult woman with Graves' disease, either hyperthyroidism or ophthalmopathy (not recorded which). Sequencing input: peripheral blood or thyroid tissue (not recorded which). The CDR3 DNA reads as TGTGCCAGCAGCTTGCGACCCAATCAGCCCCAGCATTTT. It specifies CASSLRPNQPQHF.